The next 23 T cell receptor beta chains were all read from a single sample in a study of spatial heterogeneity in lung cancer. TCRdb independently ran MiXCR on the 5' RACE reads; one entry per CDR3 protein. The data contain about 120,000 distinct CDR3 sequences, 10% to 15% of them singletons. Time point specified: blood at routine non-recurrence follow-up after resection. Material for sequencing was whole RNA from tumor, nontumor lung or frozen PBMC, left unsorted. Here the sequenced sample was PBMCs, taken at follow-up. Receptors originate from a male donor with early-stage non-small cell lung cancer.

The chain employs TRBV29-1 and TRBJ2-7; TRBD1 aligns across 7 bases. CDR1 SQVTM and CDR2 ANQGSEA come from the germline V gene. The CDR3 has 15 residues. Trimming took 4 bases from V and 5 from J; bases not matched to a gene: 14. CDR3 loop: CSVVGTETGFNEQYF. CDR3 nucleotides: TGCAGCGTTGTAGGTACCGAGACAGGGTTCAACGAGCAGTACTTC.

This clonotype was seen a handful of times. V is TRBV20-1 and J is TRBJ2-3; no clear D gene. Per germline, CDR1 DFQATT and CDR2 SNEGSKA (reference sequence). The CDR3 has 13 residues. Trimming stripped 1 base from V and 6 bases from J, with 11 bases between. DNA of the CDR3: TGCAGTGCTAGAGGGGGATTCGGGGATACGCAGTATTTT. Translated, it gives CSARGGFGDTQYF.

This clonotype has a handful of counts. The V and J genes are TRBV29-1 and TRBJ2-2; 7 bases match TRBD1. The J segment lost 8 bases and the V segment lost 7 bases, leaving 4 bases of the junction unmatched. Germline loops: CDR1 SQVTM, CDR2 ANQGSEA. The CDR3 is 11 residues long. The CDR3 protein is CSAGGRGELFF. CDR3 nucleotides: TGCAGCGCAGGGGGACGAGGGGAGCTGTTTTTT.

The chain couples TRBV6-2 or TRBV6-3 to TRBJ1-1; TRBD1 aligns across 10 bases. The CDR3 contains 13 residues. Germline V gene data show CDR1 as MNHEY and CDR2 as SVGEGT. V shed 7 bases, J shed 2 bases, and the junction held 1 base outside the gene matches. The CDR3 region is CASKTGGNTEAFF. The CDR3 DNA is TGTGCCAGCAAGACAGGGGGCAACACTGAAGCTTTCTTT.

This clonotype turned up a few times. The chain has TRBV2 and TRBJ1-2, with a tentative D call TRBD1 (5 bases). Germline-derived CDR1 and CDR2 are SNHLY and FYNNEI. Deletions cut 2 bases from V and 5 bases from J, with 9 bases between. The CDR3 loop spans 13 amino acids. The CDR3 DNA sequence: TGTGCCAGCAGTGAAAGGGCAGGGTATGGCTACACCTTC. It is translated as CASSERAGYGYTF.

This clonotype was picked up a small number of times. Mismatch with germline at one junction end may stem from a read error. The chain employs TRBV6-5 and TRBJ1-6; TRBD1 might be the D (6 bases). CDR3 length: 13 residues. Germline V gene lookup returns CDR1 MNHEY and CDR2 SVGAGI. CDR3 protein: CACSGGPNSPLHF. The CDR3 coding sequence is TGTGCCTGCAGCGGGGGGCCTAATTCACCCCTCCACTTT.

In this sample, this clonotype turned up many times. The junction shows a germline mismatch at one end, possibly a read error. This chain connects TRBV25-1 to TRBJ1-3, with D hard to call. This CDR3 is 13 amino acids long. Germline-derived CDR1 and CDR2 are MGHDK and SYGVNS. CDR3 sequence (DNA): TGTGCCAGCAGTGATTACCCTGGTAACACCATATATTTT. Protein product: CASSDYPGNTIYF.

This clonotype showed up just a few times. The chain couples TRBV25-1 to TRBJ1-1, with D maybe TRBD1 (5 bases). CDR3 length equals 13 residues. V dropped 6 bases and J dropped 0 bases, with 8 bases sitting between them. Germline V gene lookup returns CDR1 MGHDK and CDR2 SYGVNS. The CDR3 sequence is CASSRDMNTEAFF. Here the CDR3 DNA reads TGTGCCAGCAGCAGGGATATGAACACTGAAGCTTTCTTT.

This clonotype was seen a few times. The chain combines TRBV20-1 with TRBJ1-5; tentative D call: TRBD1 (6 bases). The CDR3 is made up of 14 amino acids. V lost 6 bases, J lost 0 bases, and 12 bases lay in between. Germline V gene sequence: CDR1 DFQATT, CDR2 SNEGSKA (reference sequence). The CDR3 nucleotides are TGCAGTGCAAGACAGGCCGGTAGCAATCAGCCCCAGCATTTT. Its protein product is CSARQAGSNQPQHF.

This clonotype was recorded many times. The genes are TRBV28 and TRBJ2-3, with TRBD1 matching 11 bases. V was clipped by 5 bases and J by 3 bases; unmatched bases: 4. The CDR3 loop spans 15 amino acids. The germline gives CDR1 MDHEN, CDR2 SYDVKM. CDR3 DNA: TGTGCCAGCAGTAAAGGGGACAGGGGGACAGATACGCAGTATTTT. It codes for CASSKGDRGTDTQYF. The full variable domain, rest sourced from reference TRBV28 and TRBJ2-3, is DVKVTQSSRYLVKRTGEKVFLECVQDMDHENMFWYRQDPGLGLRLIYFSYDVKMKEKGDIPEGYSVSREKKERFSLILESASTNQTSMYLCASSKGDRGTDTQYFGPGTRLTVL.

This clonotype appeared a few times. The V gene is TRBV5-5, the J gene TRBJ2-2, with TRBD1 matching over 9 bases. The CDR3 is 15 amino acids. The V gene end was trimmed by 4 bases and the J gene end by 6 bases; junction bases not matched to a gene: 7. Germline assignment: CDR1 SGHKS and CDR2 YYEKEE (reference sequence). The CDR3 coding sequence is TGTGCCAGCAGCGCGGGACAGGGTTTCGCCGGGGAGCTGTTTTTT. It is translated as CASSAGQGFAGELFF.

This clonotype was counted ten times or more. The chain has TRBV7-2 and TRBJ2-1, with D perhaps matching TRBD1 or TRBD2 (5 bases each). In germline, CDR1 is SGHTA, CDR2 FQGNSA. This CDR3 contains 16 residues. Trimming removed 4 bases at V and 5 bases at J, with 18 bases between. This chain's CDR3 is CASSSLSGRPNNEQFF. The CDR3 DNA sequence: TGTGCCAGCAGCTCGCTTTCGGGACGCCCTAACAATGAGCAGTTCTTC.

This clonotype appeared a few times. The V gene is TRBV24-1, the J gene TRBJ2-3; D gene uncertain. The CDR3 extends over 14 amino acids. Germline V CDR1 and CDR2: KGHDR, SFDVKD. Deletions cut 5 bases from V and 1 base from J, with 9 bases between. CDR3 sequence (DNA): TGTGCCACCAGTGCCGAAGTCCGCACAGATACGCAGTATTTT. This sequence encodes CATSAEVRTDTQYF.

This clonotype occurred a few times. The rearrangement links TRBV20-1 to TRBJ1-5; D gene ambiguous. Trimming removed 6 bases at V and 3 bases at J, with 9 bases between. This CDR3 is 12 amino acids long. Germline lookup yields CDR1 DFQATT and CDR2 SNEGSKA (reference sequence). The CDR3 here is CSAIVLNQPQHF. CDR3 nucleotides: TGCAGTGCGATCGTCCTCAATCAGCCCCAGCATTTT.

This clonotype came up a few times. This chain links TRBV11-2 with TRBJ2-5; 11 bases match TRBD2. Germline CDR1 SGHAT, CDR2 FQNNGV. The CDR3 runs to 18 residues. The V segment lost 5 bases and the J segment 1 base; nucleotides outside the gene matches: 12. The CDR3 here is CASSPGTSGVWAQETQYF. DNA for the CDR3: TGTGCCAGCAGCCCCGGGACTAGCGGTGTGTGGGCCCAAGAGACCCAGTACTTC.

The chain carries TRBV7-2 and TRBJ2-3; tentative D call: TRBD2 (7 bases). Germline V gives CDR1 SGHTA, CDR2 FQGNSA. V lost 0 bases and J 3 bases, leaving 16 bases between the germline ends. There are 17 residues in the CDR3. CDR3 region: CASSLAIGGAGTDTQYF. The DNA of the CDR3 is TGTGCCAGCAGCTTAGCGATAGGGGGGGCTGGGACAGATACGCAGTATTTT.

This clonotype was seen repeatedly, ten times or more. The chain recombines TRBV7-8 with TRBJ1-5; perhaps TRBD1 as D (5 bases). Germline lookup yields CDR1 SGHVS and CDR2 FQNEAQ. V shed 6 bases and J shed 7 bases, with 16 bases lying between them. The CDR3 is 14 amino acids. The CDR3, as DNA: TGTGCCAGCAGTCGCGGGACGGCGGGGCAGCCCCAGCATTTT. Amino acid sequence: CASSRGTAGQPQHF.

CDR3 protein: CAIREGRGWDTQYF. CDR3 nucleotides: TGCGCCATCCGGGAGGGCAGGGGGTGGGATACGCAGTATTTT. This chain joins TRBV10-2 and TRBJ2-3; perhaps TRBD2 as D (8 bases). The V gene's germline CDR1 is WSHSY and CDR2 SAAADI. CDR3 length: 14 amino acids. V lost 10 bases, J lost 6 bases, and 20 bases lay in between.

CDR3 protein: CASSQIRTTGELFF. The CDR3 DNA is TGTGCCAGCAGCCAAATCCGGACCACCGGGGAGCTGTTTTTT. This chain uses TRBV3-1 with TRBJ2-2; no definite D call. The CDR3 has 14 residues. Trimming cost V 2 bases and J 4 bases, with 8 bases left between them. From germline, CDR1 is LGHDT and CDR2 YNNKEL (reference sequence).

This clonotype showed up many times. The V and J genes are TRBV29-1 and TRBJ2-5; D unclear. This CDR3 is built from 10 residues. From germline, CDR1 is SQVTM and CDR2 ANQGSEA. V gave up 5 bases and J gave up 5 bases, with 6 bases separating them. CDR3 in DNA: TGCAGCGTTAGTGTGGAGACCCAGTACTTC. It encodes CSVSVETQYF.

There are a few counts of this clonotype. V usage is TRBV6-5 and J usage is TRBJ1-5; 10 bases are shared with TRBD1. CDR1 is MNHEY, CDR2 SVGAGI, per germline. Germline trimming cut 5 bases from V and 5 bases from J; bases unmatched to any gene: 6. This CDR3 region has 15 residues. The CDR3: CASSKGQGIYQPQHF. CDR3 in DNA: TGTGCCAGCAGTAAGGGACAGGGGATTTATCAGCCCCAGCATTTT.

The chain employs TRBV5-4 and TRBJ2-7, with no clear D. The germline V and J ends were trimmed by 0 bases and 0 bases, with 10 bases remaining between them. Germline CDR1 is SGHNT and CDR2 is YYREEE (reference sequence). This CDR3 contains 15 residues. For the CDR3, the DNA is TGTGCCAGCAGCTTGGATCCAGAGAGCTCCTACGAGCAGTACTTC. It codes for CASSLDPESSYEQYF.

The rearrangement links TRBV18 to TRBJ1-1; perhaps TRBD1 as D (5 bases). The germline V gene encodes CDR1 KGHSH and CDR2 LQKENI. The V end was cut by 6 bases, the J end by 6 bases, with 11 bases between. The CDR3 totals 12 residues. The CDR3, as DNA: TGTGCCAGCTCCTTCCGGGACGCTGAAGCTTTCTTT. Translation: CASSFRDAEAFF.